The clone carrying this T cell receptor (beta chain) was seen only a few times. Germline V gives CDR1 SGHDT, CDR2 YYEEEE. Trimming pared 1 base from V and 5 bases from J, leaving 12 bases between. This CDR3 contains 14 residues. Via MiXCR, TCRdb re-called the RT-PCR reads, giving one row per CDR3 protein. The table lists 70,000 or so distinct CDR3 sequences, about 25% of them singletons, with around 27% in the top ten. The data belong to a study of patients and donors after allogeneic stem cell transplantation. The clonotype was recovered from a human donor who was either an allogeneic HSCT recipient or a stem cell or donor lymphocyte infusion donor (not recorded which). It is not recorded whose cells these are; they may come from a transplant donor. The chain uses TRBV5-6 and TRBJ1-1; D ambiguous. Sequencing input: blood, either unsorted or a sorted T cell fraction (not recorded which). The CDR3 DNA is TGTGCCAGCAGCTTGCTTGGGCGTTCGACTGAAGCTTTCTTT. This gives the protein CASSLLGRSTEAFF.